Below are 17 T cell receptor beta chains sequenced from a single sample in a study of control samples from healthy donors and cancer patients (dated by TCRdb to about 2020). The library was produced with the immunoSEQ multiplex PCR assay. The table was pulled from immuneACCESS by TCRdb, which kept in-frame rearrangements only. Such tables lose some clones; where checked, under half of the loss comes from unresolved V genes, and the rest has no known cause. The sample records 110,000 or so clones, roughly nine tenths of which are singletons. Clones ranked in the top ten supply 3.5% to 4.5% of the sample. Sequenced input: blood. The receptors were sampled from a human donor in good health. The donor label of this sample is uncertain.

The chain couples TRBV5-1 to TRBJ1-4; D not certain. The CDR3 length is 13 residues. V gave up 7 bases and J gave up 6 bases, with 13 bases separating them. Germline values: CDR1 SGHRS, CDR2 YFSETQ. DNA for the CDR3: TGCGCCAGCCGACTCCAGGCAGATGAAAAACTGTTTTTT. Translating gives CASRLQADEKLFF.

Concerning this clone: Other DNA sequences in the sample encode the same CDR3. The V call is TRBV7-9, the J call TRBJ2-7; a weak D match, TRBD1 (6 bases). Trimming cost V 4 bases and J 0 bases, with 13 bases left between them. The CDR3 contains 15 residues. CDR1 and CDR2 from the germline V gene are SEHNR and FQNEAQ (reference sequence). The CDR3 region is CASSWQGQSSYEQYF. In DNA form, the CDR3 reads TGTGCCAGCAGCTGGCAGGGGCAGAGCTCCTACGAGCAGTACTTC.

The genes are TRBV2 and TRBJ1-1; D gene ambiguous. The germline CDR1 and CDR2 sequences are SNHLY and FYNNEI. The CDR3 sequence is 11 residues long. The germline V and J ends were trimmed by 6 bases and 8 bases, with 10 bases remaining between them. DNA for the CDR3: TGTGCCAGCAGGGCCCTGCGGGAAGCTTTCTTT. Translated, it gives CASRALREAFF.

This chain links TRBV15 with TRBJ2-6; D not resolved. V lost 0 bases to trimming and J lost 0 bases, with 3 bases between them. The CDR3 totals 15 residues. CDR1 LNHNV and CDR2 YYDKDF come from the germline V gene (reference sequence). This CDR3 is CATSRDNSGANVLTF. CDR3 sequence (DNA): TGTGCCACCAGCAGAGACAACTCTGGGGCCAACGTCCTGACTTTC.

As DNA, the CDR3 is TGTGCCAGCAGCCCTGCGGCAGGGACTAACTATGGCTACACCTTC. Its protein product is CASSPAAGTNYGYTF. The gene calls are TRBV28 and TRBJ1-2; D possibly corresponds to TRBD1 (5 bases). CDR3 size: 15 residues. With 6 bases removed from V and 0 bases from J, the gap between germline ends came to 14 bases. Germline V gene data show CDR1 as MDHEN and CDR2 as SYDVKM.

This rearrangement joins TRBV27 to TRBJ2-7; D uncertain. CDR1 and CDR2 from the germline V gene are MNHEY and SMNVEV (reference sequence). Between the trimmed V and J ends, which lost 4 bases and 0 bases, there was a span of 7 bases. There are 13 residues in the CDR3. CDR3 nucleotides: TGTGCCAGCAGTTCCCAAAACTCCTACGAGCAGTACTTC. The encoded protein is CASSSQNSYEQYF.

V is TRBV7-2 and J is TRBJ1-4; D remains unclear. CDR1 and CDR2 (germline): SGHTA, FQGNSA. CDR3 length equals 12 residues. Trimming removed 7 bases from V and 5 bases from J, with 8 bases in between. The CDR3 reads CASNGRNEKLFF. DNA for the CDR3: TGTGCCAGCAATGGGCGGAATGAAAAACTGTTTTTT.

V is TRBV3-1 (or the pseudogene TRBV3-2) and J is TRBJ2-7; D possibly matches TRBD1 or TRBD2 (6 bases each). Germline CDR1 is LGHDT and CDR2 is YNNKEL (reference sequence). Trimming cost V 0 bases and J 7 bases, with 13 bases left between them. CDR3 length: 14 residues. CDR3 sequence: CASSQDPGAREQYV. DNA for the CDR3: TGTGCCAGCAGCCAAGATCCGGGGGCGCGGGAGCAGTACGTC.

This clone was detected a few times. CDR3 in amino acids: CASTADRRSMNTEAFF. In nucleotides, the CDR3 is TGTGCCAGCACCGCCGACAGAAGATCTATGAACACTGAAGCTTTCTTT. V gene TRBV27 combines with J gene TRBJ1-1; TRBD1 might be the D (5 bases). V dropped 7 bases and J dropped 0 bases, with 18 bases sitting between them. The CDR3 consists of 16 residues. Germline values: CDR1 MNHEY, CDR2 SMNVEV (reference sequence).

The V gene is TRBV28, the J gene TRBJ2-3, with D possibly TRBD1 on 5 matching bases. V lost 9 bases and J lost 6, with 13 bases in between. CDR3 length: 12 amino acids. Germline CDR1 and CDR2: MDHEN and SYDVKM. The DNA for the CDR3 is TGTGCCAGGGGGTCCAGGGTCGATACGCAGTATTTT. It translates to CARGSRVDTQYF. The whole variable domain, remainder taken from reference TRBV28 and TRBJ2-3, is DVKVTQSSRYLVKRTGEKVFLECVQDMDHENMFWYRQDPGLGLRLIYFSYDVKMKEKGDIPEGYSVSREKKERFSLILESASTNQTSMYLCARGSRVDTQYFGPGTRLTVL.

The chain has TRBV7-6 and TRBJ2-1; 7 bases fit TRBD1. This CDR3 spans 15 amino acids. J gave up 0 bases and V 7 bases, and 6 bases lay outside the gene matches. CDR1 and CDR2 from the germline V gene are SGHVS and FNYEAQ. In DNA, the CDR3 is TGTGCCAGCAAAACAGGGGAGAGCTCCTACAATGAGCAGTTCTTC. Translation: CASKTGESSYNEQFF.

Comments on this clone: Sequence at one end of the junction differs from germline and may be a read error. In the same sample, other DNA sequences code for this CDR3. V is TRBV2 and J is TRBJ2-3; 9 bases line up with TRBD1. Looked up from germline, CDR1 is SNHLY and CDR2 is FYNNEI. This CDR3 region has 12 residues. CDR3 sequence (DNA): TGTGCCAGCAGTGAAGGGGGGACAGGGCAAGTTTTT. It translates to CASSEGGTGQVF.

The V call is TRBV27, the J call TRBJ1-5; possibly TRBD1 for D (5 bases). The CDR3 length is 16 residues. The V gene lost 0 bases and the J gene lost 7 bases, with 16 bases spanning the gap. Germline CDR1 is MNHEY and CDR2 is SMNVEV (reference sequence). The CDR3 DNA follows: TGTGCCAGCAGTTTATCGTGGGGCGGGGGTCGGCAGCCCCAGCATTTT. Amino acids: CASSLSWGGGRQPQHF.

The genes are TRBV24-1 and TRBJ2-1; TRBD1 is a possible D gene (6 bases). V gave up 3 bases and J gave up 10 bases, with 18 bases separating them. Per the germline V gene, CDR1 is KGHDR and CDR2 is SFDVKD. CDR3 length equals 15 residues. The CDR3 spells CATSDHSADSREQFF. In DNA, the CDR3 is TGTGCCACCAGTGATCATAGCGCGGACAGTCGGGAGCAGTTCTTC.

This clone was detected only once. This chain links TRBV19 with TRBJ1-5; D possibly corresponds to TRBD1 (6 bases). CDR1 LNHDA and CDR2 SQIVND come from the germline V gene (reference sequence). This CDR3 is built from 15 residues. V was trimmed by 7 bases and J by 1 base, leaving 14 bases between them. CDR3 amino acids: CASTPTGRSNQPQHF. In nucleotides, the CDR3 is TGTGCCAGTACCCCCACAGGGAGGAGCAATCAGCCCCAGCATTTT.

This chain joins TRBV28 and TRBJ1-5; D not resolved. In germline, CDR1 is MDHEN, CDR2 SYDVKM. With 5 bases removed from V and 0 bases from J, the gap between germline ends came to 17 bases. There are 17 residues in the CDR3. The DNA for the CDR3 is TGTGCCAGCAGTCGGGCCGACGGGAGTTATAGCAATCAGCCCCAGCATTTT. Protein: CASSRADGSYSNQPQHF. Looking up the rest from reference TRBV28 and TRBJ1-5 gives the full variable domain: DVKVTQSSRYLVKRTGEKVFLECVQDMDHENMFWYRQDPGLGLRLIYFSYDVKMKEKGDIPEGYSVSREKKERFSLILESASTNQTSMYLCASSRADGSYSNQPQHFGDGTRLSIL.

V usage is TRBV3-1 (or the pseudogene TRBV3-2) and J usage is TRBJ2-1; 13 positions match TRBD2. This CDR3 contains 16 residues. V shed 4 bases and J 7 bases; nucleotides not matched to a gene: 7. Germline V lookup: CDR1 LGHDT, CDR2 YNNKEL (reference sequence). The CDR3 DNA reads TGTGCCAGCAGCCTACCTGGACTAGCGGGGGCTAATGAGCAGTTCTTC. Protein sequence: CASSLPGLAGANEQFF.